Shown below are 17 T cell receptor beta chains from a single sample sequenced in a study of CD8 T cells in ankylosing spondylitis. TCRdb independently ran MiXCR on the 5' RACE reads; one entry per CDR3 protein. The sample has approximately 69,000 distinct CDR3 sequences; about 5.7% are singletons. The sequenced material came from blood, either unsorted or a sorted T cell fraction (not recorded which). The source of these receptors is a male donor with ankylosing spondylitis or in good health (not recorded which).

The sample holds many counts of this clonotype. V usage is TRBV7-3 and J usage is TRBJ2-3; D tentatively fits TRBD1 or TRBD2 (6 bases each). CDR3 size: 19 residues. Germline lookup yields CDR1 SGHTA and CDR2 FQGTGA. Trimming left V 5 bases short and J 2 bases short, with 26 bases between. The CDR3 nucleotides are TGTGCCAGCAGCCTCACTAGTGTAGGATCGGGGGCCCTCACAGATACGCAGTATTTT. Its protein is CASSLTSVGSGALTDTQYF.

This clonotype was counted at least ten times. V is TRBV28 and J is TRBJ2-5; maybe TRBD1 (6 bases). The CDR3 runs to 13 residues. Germline CDR1 and CDR2: MDHEN and SYDVKM. Trimming stripped 3 bases from V and 5 bases from J, with 10 bases between. The CDR3 reads CASSFLDRETQYF. CDR3 nucleotide sequence: TGTGCCAGCAGTTTCCTAGACAGGGAGACCCAGTACTTC.

This clonotype was counted ten times or more. V usage is TRBV5-6 and J usage is TRBJ2-1; perhaps TRBD2 as D (6 bases). The CDR3 is made up of 13 amino acids. V gave up 3 bases and J gave up 7 bases, with 11 bases separating them. Looked up from germline, CDR1 is SGHDT and CDR2 is YYEEEE. The CDR3 nucleotides are TGTGCCAGCAGCTGGGGGACTGTTAATGAGCAGTTCTTC. It specifies CASSWGTVNEQFF.

There are many counts of this clonotype. The genes are TRBV13 and TRBJ2-7; 8 positions match TRBD2. The germline V gene has CDR1 PRHDT and CDR2 FYEKMQ (reference sequence). Losses at the gene ends were 4 bases for V and 4 bases for J; bases not matched to a gene: 3. The CDR3 contains 13 residues. DNA of the CDR3: TGTGCCAGCAGCTCTAGCGGGCCGTACGAGCAGTACTTC. As protein: CASSSSGPYEQYF.

This clonotype was recorded at least ten times. The V gene is TRBV12-3 or TRBV12-4, the J gene TRBJ2-2, with D possibly TRBD2 on 6 matching bases. Trimming left V 0 bases short and J 5 bases short, with 7 bases between. This CDR3 comprises 14 residues. Here the CDR3 DNA reads TGTGCCAGCAGTTTAGCGGGGGGTACCGGGGAGCTGTTTTTT. Translated, it gives CASSLAGGTGELFF.

This clonotype has ten or more counts. CDR3 DNA: TGCAGTGCTGAATTCGCCGGGACTACCATACTAGCCAAAAACATTCAGTACTTC. It yields the protein CSAEFAGTTILAKNIQYF. This chain joins TRBV20-1 and TRBJ2-4, with 7 bases matching TRBD2. V dropped 5 bases and J dropped 0; count of bases not matched to a gene: 16. The CDR3 totals 18 residues. Per germline, CDR1 DFQATT and CDR2 SNEGSKA (reference sequence).

This clonotype was seen at least ten times. The rearrangement joins TRBV2 to TRBJ2-5; TRBD2 might be the D (5 bases). The CDR3 loop spans 15 amino acids. V was shortened by 2 bases and J by 8 bases, with 18 bases between the two germline ends. CDR1 is SNHLY and CDR2 is FYNNEI in the germline V gene. CDR3 DNA sequence: TGTGCCAGCAGTGAATCTAGCCCCCGGGTGGGAACCCAGTACTTC. It translates to CASSESSPRVGTQYF.

This clonotype was seen ten or more times. The chain recombines TRBV12-3 or TRBV12-4 with TRBJ1-6, with D possibly matching TRBD1 (5 bases). The CDR3 has 13 amino acids. V was cut by 5 bases and J by 7 bases, with 9 bases left in between. The CDR3 here is CASSAGGNSPLHF. The CDR3 DNA sequence: TGTGCCAGCAGTGCCGGGGGGAATTCACCCCTCCACTTT.

This clonotype showed up many times. The gene calls are TRBV28 and TRBJ2-4, with D tentatively TRBD2 (5 bases). V was cut by 4 bases and J by 0 bases, with 13 bases left in between. The CDR3 is 16 amino acids. Germline CDR1 reads MDHEN; CDR2 reads SYDVKM. CDR3 coding DNA: TGTGCCAGCAGTTCGGACCTAGCTCTAGCCAAAAACATTCAGTACTTC. Amino acid sequence: CASSSDLALAKNIQYF.

This clonotype was seen ten or more times. V usage is TRBV7-9 and J usage is TRBJ2-3, with 12 bases fitting TRBD2. Germline lookup yields CDR1 SEHNR and CDR2 FQNEAQ (reference sequence). With 5 bases clipped from V and 5 bases from J, the junction kept 8 bases outside the gene matches. The CDR3 contains 16 residues. The CDR3: CASSTLAGGLEDTQYF. The DNA of the CDR3 is TGTGCCAGCAGCACGCTAGCGGGGGGGCTGGAAGATACGCAGTATTTT.

This clonotype was seen many times. The chain combines TRBV10-3 with TRBJ2-1, with 7 nucleotides matching TRBD2. The CDR3 consists of 15 residues. Trimming at V came to 10 bases and at J to 2 bases, leaving 11 bases not matched to a gene. Germline-derived CDR1 and CDR2 are ENHRY and SYGVKD. The CDR3 nucleotides read TGTGCCACCTTGGTCGACCGGGGGGCCTACAATGAGCAGTTCTTC. Encoded protein: CATLVDRGAYNEQFF.

This clonotype was found many times. This chain connects TRBV20-1 to TRBJ1-5, with D tentatively TRBD1 (6 bases). V lost 1 base, J lost 6 bases, and 16 bases lay in between. The CDR3 extends over 15 amino acids. Germline CDR1 reads DFQATT; CDR2 reads SNEGSKA (reference sequence). CDR3 coding DNA: TGCAGTGCTAGAGGTATTGGGGGCGCGGGTCAGCCCCAGCATTTT. It is translated as CSARGIGGAGQPQHF.

The table lists this clonotype with many counts. The V gene is TRBV4-3, the J gene TRBJ2-1; 8 bases are a match to TRBD2. The CDR3 length is 15 residues. The germline gives CDR1 LGHNA, CDR2 YSLEER. With V trimmed by 0 bases and J by 9 bases, 7 bases remained unmatched. The CDR3: CASSQELRGGGEQFF. The CDR3, as DNA: TGCGCCAGCAGCCAAGAACTACGGGGGGGCGGTGAGCAGTTCTTC.

This clonotype was seen many times. This chain joins TRBV2 and TRBJ2-5; D perhaps matches TRBD1 (5 bases). Germline CDR1 is SNHLY and CDR2 is FYNNEI. V lost 5 bases and J 5 bases, leaving 15 bases between the germline ends. The CDR3 is 14 amino acids. The CDR3 region has the DNA TGTGCCAGCAGTTTCCAGGGTCCCGGGGAGACCCAGTACTTC. It is translated as CASSFQGPGETQYF.

The sample holds many counts of this clonotype. The chain couples TRBV6-5 to TRBJ2-7, with TRBD1 identical over 9 bases. The CDR3 is 14 residues long. CDR1 is MNHEY, CDR2 SVGAGI, per germline. Trimming removed 2 bases from V and 3 bases from J; junction bases left unmatched: 2. The CDR3: CASSYTTGGYEQYF. The CDR3 DNA reads TGTGCCAGCAGTTACACGACAGGGGGCTACGAGCAGTACTTC.

This clonotype was recorded many times. The V call is TRBV28, the J call TRBJ2-7; D is uncertain. This CDR3 has 14 residues. V was shortened by 5 bases and J by 3 bases, with 14 bases between the two germline ends. CDR1 is MDHEN, CDR2 SYDVKM, per germline. DNA of the CDR3: TGTGCCAGCAGTATCGGGCCCTACCTCTACGAGCAGTACTTC. Translation: CASSIGPYLYEQYF. Using reference TRBV28 and TRBJ2-7 for the parts outside the CDR3, the full variable domain is DVKVTQSSRYLVKRTGEKVFLECVQDMDHENMFWYRQDPGLGLRLIYFSYDVKMKEKGDIPEGYSVSREKKERFSLILESASTNQTSMYLCASSIGPYLYEQYFGPGTRLTVT.

There are many counts of this clonotype. V usage is TRBV5-5 and J usage is TRBJ1-5; D is ambiguous. The CDR3 runs to 14 residues. Trimming took 1 base from V and 6 from J, leaving 11 bases between them. Germline CDR1 is SGHKS and CDR2 is YYEKEE (reference sequence). CDR3 sequence (DNA): TGTGCCAGCAGCTTGAACGAAAATGGTCAGCCCCAGCATTTT. Amino acids: CASSLNENGQPQHF.